The sequence of this TCR beta chain was determined in a study of T cells after yellow fever vaccination. From the 5' RACE reads, TCRdb called clonotypes with MiXCR, one entry per CDR3 protein. The sample lists about 340,000 distinct CDR3 sequences; around an eighth were seen once. Deletions cut 6 bases from V and 5 bases from J, with 13 bases between. Germline lookup yields CDR1 KGHDR and CDR2 SFDVKD. This CDR3 comprises 13 residues. This clonotype was observed a handful of times. V and J are TRBV24-1 and TRBJ2-7; D is uncertain. The sample in question was CD4+ T cells sorted from PBMCs, obtained 15 days after the yellow fever booster vaccination. The sequence derives from a man aged 18 to 30 who received the YFV17D yellow fever vaccine. The CDR3 bases are TGTGCCACCAGTAGCCGGACCAGCGACGAGCAGTACTTC. Amino acid sequence: CATSSRTSDEQYF.